The present TCR beta chain was sequenced within a study of vaccination effects on CD4 cells after COVID-19. Overall study: The cohort was immunized with two doses of either the BNT162b2 or mRNA-1273 vaccine. Broader study findings: Few convalescent patients were included, and no early post-infection timepoints were sampled. Substantial clonal contraction characterized both infection- and vaccine-induced clones late after vaccination.

Only in-frame clones appear in the TCRdb table, and some are missing; sequencing was by immunoSEQ multiplex PCR. The table lists 20,000 to 25,000 clones, around 70% of them singletons. Before sequencing took place, the ViraFEST assay used viral peptide pools to expand antigen-specific CD4+ T cells. Having been cultured for less than 12 days, the cells underwent CD4+ T cell isolation. All vaccine recipients tested negative for nucleocapsid antibodies and had never contracted SARS-CoV-2 infection. V was shortened by 1 base and J by 6 bases, with 7 bases between the two germline ends. Germline values: CDR1 SGHAT, CDR2 FQNNGV. The CDR3 length is 14 residues. Note on this clone: Its antigen is unidentified.

This receptor was identified in a human donor who received a COVID-19 vaccine. The material sequenced was CD4+ T cells from PBMCs cultured with HCoV-NL63 spike peptides, taken before COVID-19 vaccination. The rearrangement links TRBV11-2 to TRBJ1-6; D is uncertain. The CDR3 spells CASSLGSGNSPLHF. The DNA of the CDR3 is TGTGCCAGCAGCTTAGGTTCGGGTAATTCACCCCTCCACTTT.